This T cell receptor (beta chain) emerged from a study of T cells after yellow fever vaccination. Regarding the study as a whole: Among primary-vaccination clones, most reappeared after the booster, at about 95% for CD4 and 85% to 90% for CD8.

With regard to this clonotype: As yet, its antigen is unknown.

V lost 4 bases, J lost 3 bases, and 10 bases lay in between. Germline values: CDR1 SEHNR, CDR2 FQNEAQ (reference sequence). The CDR3 consists of 13 residues. TCRdb analysed the 5' RACE reads with MiXCR anew, one entry per CDR3 protein. The sample lists hundreds of thousands of distinct CDR3 sequences, around 8.1% occurring once. The rearrangement links TRBV7-9 to TRBJ2-7; D possibly corresponds to TRBD1 (6 bases). The TCR comes from a man aged 18 to 29 who received the YFV17D yellow fever vaccine. The material was PBMCs, obtained 45 days after the first yellow fever vaccination. Here the CDR3 reads CASSWGLLYEQYF. The CDR3 DNA is TGTGCCAGCAGCTGGGGGCTGCTCTACGAGCAGTACTTC.